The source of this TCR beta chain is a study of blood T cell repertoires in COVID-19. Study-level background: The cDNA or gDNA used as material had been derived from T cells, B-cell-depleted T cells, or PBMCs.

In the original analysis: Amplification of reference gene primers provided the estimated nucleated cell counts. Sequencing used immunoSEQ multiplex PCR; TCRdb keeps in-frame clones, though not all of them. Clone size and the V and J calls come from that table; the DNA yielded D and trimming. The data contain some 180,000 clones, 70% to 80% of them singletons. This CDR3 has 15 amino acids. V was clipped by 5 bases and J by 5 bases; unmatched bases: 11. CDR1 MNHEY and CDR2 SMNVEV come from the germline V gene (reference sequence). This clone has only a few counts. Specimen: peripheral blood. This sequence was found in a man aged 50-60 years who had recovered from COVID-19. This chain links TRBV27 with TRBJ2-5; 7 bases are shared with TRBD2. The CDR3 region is CASSGGEDGRETQYF. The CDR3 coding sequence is TGTGCCAGCAGTGGAGGTGAGGACGGGAGGGAGACCCAGTACTTC.